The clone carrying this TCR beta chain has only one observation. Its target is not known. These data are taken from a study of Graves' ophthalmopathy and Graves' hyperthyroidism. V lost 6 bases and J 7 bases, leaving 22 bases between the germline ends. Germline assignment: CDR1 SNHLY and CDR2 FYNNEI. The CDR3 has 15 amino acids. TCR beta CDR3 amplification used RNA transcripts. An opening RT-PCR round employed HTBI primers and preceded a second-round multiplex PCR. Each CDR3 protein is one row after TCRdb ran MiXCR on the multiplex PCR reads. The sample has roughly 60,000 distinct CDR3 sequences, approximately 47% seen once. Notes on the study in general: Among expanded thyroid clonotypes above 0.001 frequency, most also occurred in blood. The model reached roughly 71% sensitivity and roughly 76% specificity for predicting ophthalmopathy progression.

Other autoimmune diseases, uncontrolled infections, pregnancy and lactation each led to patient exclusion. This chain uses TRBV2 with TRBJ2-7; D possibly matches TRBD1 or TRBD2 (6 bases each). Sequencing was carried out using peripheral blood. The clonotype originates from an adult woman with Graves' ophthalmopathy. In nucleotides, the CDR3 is TGTGCCAGCAGGGCGGGACATGCGAACACCGGGGAGCAGTACTTC. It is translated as CASRAGHANTGEQYF.